Here is one T cell receptor beta chain with its context. The data belong to a study of CD8 T cells in Susac syndrome. The RNA, about 0.5 to 1 ug, was put through reverse transcription using random hexamers. TCR beta CDR3 was amplified by immunoSEQ covering 54 Vbeta and 13 Jbeta. TCRdb re-derived calls from the immunoSEQ multiplex PCR reads in MiXCR, one entry per CDR3 protein. The table includes just over 150,000 distinct CDR3 sequences, 94% detected once. Trimming took off 1 base at V and 1 base at J, with 14 bases between the two ends. This CDR3 region has 16 residues. The germline gives CDR1 SEHNR, CDR2 FQNEAQ (reference sequence). In the multiple sclerosis control group, patients were treatment-naive and had stable or active relapsing-remitting disease.

The clonotype originates from a human donor with multiple sclerosis. The chain carries TRBV7-9 and TRBJ2-7; tentatively, D is TRBD1 (6 bases). The specimen sequenced was CD8+ T cells from PBMCs. The CDR3, as DNA: TGTGCCAGCAGCTTAGATCACAGGGAAAAGTCCTACGAGCAGTACTTC. It yields the protein CASSLDHREKSYEQYF.